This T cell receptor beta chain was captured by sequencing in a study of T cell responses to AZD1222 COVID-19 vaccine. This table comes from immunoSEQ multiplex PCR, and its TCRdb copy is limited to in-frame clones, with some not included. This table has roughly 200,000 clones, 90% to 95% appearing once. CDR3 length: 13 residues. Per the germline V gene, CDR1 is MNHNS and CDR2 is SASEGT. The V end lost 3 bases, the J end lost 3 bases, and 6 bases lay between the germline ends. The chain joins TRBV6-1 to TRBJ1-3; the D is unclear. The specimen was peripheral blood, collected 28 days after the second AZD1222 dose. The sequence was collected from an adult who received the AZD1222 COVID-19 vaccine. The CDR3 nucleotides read TGTGCCAGCAGTGACGGCTTTGGAAACACCATATATTTT. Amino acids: CASSDGFGNTIYF.